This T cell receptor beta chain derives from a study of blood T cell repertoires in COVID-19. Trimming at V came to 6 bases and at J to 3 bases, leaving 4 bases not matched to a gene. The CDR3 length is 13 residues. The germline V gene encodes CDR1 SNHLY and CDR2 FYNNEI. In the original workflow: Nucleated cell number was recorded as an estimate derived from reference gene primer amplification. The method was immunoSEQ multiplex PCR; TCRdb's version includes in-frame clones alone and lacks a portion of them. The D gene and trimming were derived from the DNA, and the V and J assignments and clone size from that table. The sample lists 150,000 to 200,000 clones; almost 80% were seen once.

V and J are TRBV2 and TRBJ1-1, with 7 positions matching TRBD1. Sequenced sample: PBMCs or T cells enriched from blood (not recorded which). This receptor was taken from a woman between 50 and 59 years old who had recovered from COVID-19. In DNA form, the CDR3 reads TGTGCCAGCAGAGACACAGGGGACACTGAAGCTTTCTTT. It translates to CASRDTGDTEAFF.